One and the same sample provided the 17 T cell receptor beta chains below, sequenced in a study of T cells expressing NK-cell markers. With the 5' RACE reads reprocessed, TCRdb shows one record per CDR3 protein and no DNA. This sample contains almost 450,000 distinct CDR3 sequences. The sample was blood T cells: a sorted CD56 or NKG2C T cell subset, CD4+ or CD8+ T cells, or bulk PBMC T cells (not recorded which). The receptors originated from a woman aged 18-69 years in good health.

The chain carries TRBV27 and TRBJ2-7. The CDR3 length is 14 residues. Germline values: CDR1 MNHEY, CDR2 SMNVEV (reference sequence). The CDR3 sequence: CASSLGGSRYEQYF.

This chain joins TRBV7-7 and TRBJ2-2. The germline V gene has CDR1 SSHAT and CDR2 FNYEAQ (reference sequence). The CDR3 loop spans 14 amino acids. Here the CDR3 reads CASSLSVNTGELFF.

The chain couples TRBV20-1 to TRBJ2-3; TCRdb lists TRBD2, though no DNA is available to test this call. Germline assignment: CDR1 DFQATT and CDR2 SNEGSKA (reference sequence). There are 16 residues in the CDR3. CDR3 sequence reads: CSASLGLAGEGDTQYF.

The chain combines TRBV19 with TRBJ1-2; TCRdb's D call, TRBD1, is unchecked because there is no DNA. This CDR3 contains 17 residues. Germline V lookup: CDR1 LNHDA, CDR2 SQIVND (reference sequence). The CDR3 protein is CASSIPTSMRGGHGYTF.

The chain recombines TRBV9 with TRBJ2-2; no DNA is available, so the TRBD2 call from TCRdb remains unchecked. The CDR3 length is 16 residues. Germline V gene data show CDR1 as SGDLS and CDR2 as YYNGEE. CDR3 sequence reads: CASSVGSSGSFGELFF.

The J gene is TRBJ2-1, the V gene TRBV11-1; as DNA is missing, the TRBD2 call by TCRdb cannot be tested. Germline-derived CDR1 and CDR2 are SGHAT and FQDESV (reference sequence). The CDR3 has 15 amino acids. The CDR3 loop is CASSLSPRSYNEQFF.

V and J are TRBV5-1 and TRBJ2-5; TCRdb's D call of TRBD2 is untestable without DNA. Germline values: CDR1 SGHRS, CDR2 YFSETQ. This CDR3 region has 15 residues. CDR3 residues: CASSSGLAVEETQYF.

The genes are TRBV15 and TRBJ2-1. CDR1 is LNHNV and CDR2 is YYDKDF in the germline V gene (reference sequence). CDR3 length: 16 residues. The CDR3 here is CATSSLEGGSYNEQFF.

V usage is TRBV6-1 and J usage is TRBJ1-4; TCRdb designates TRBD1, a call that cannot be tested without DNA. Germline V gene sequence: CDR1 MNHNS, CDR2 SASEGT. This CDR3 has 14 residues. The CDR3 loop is CASRQQGINEKLFF.

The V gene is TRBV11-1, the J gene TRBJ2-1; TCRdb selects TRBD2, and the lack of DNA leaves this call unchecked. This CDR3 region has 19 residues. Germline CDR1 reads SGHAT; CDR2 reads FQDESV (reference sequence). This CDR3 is CASSRPTGTSGGRHNEQFF.

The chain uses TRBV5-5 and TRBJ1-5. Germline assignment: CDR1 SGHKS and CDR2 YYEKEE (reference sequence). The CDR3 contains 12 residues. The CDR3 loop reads CASSLARQPQHF.

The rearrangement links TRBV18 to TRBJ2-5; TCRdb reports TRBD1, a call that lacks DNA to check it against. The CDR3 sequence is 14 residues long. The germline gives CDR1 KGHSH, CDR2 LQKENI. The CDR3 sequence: CASSPVNDRQTQYF.

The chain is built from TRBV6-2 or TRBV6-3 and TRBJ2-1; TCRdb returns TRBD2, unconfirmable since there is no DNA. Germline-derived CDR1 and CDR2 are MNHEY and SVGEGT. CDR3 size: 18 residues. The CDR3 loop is CASSYPFSIAGGRNEQFF.

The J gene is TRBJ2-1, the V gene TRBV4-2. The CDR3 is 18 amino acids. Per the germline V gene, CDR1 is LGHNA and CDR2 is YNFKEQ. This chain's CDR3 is CASSQGEISRSSYNEQFF.

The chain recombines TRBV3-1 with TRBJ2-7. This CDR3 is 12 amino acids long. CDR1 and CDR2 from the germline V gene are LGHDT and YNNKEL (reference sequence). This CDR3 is CASSQLSYEQYF.

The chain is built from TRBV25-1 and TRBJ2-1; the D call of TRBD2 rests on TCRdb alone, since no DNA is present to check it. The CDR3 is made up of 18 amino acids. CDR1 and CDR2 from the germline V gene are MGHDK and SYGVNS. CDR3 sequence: CASRGLAGARFIRNEQFF.

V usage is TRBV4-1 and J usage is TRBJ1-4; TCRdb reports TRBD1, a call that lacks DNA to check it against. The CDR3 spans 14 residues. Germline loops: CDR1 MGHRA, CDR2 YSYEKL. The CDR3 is CASSQDTGYEKLFF.